Listed below are T cell receptor beta chains from one sample, sequenced in a study of cytomegalovirus exposure and HLA in healthy donors. Assay: immunoSEQ multiplex PCR; the TCRdb copy retains only in-frame clones and omits some. Among over 200,000 clones listed, about 90% were seen once. Sample: PBMCs. The receptors here all came from a woman in her late teens or twenties in good health and CMV-seronegative. CDR3s include the opening cysteine and the closing phenylalanine or tryptophan. The D gene is left open where the match is weak. The size entry is marked missing in some rows and otherwise reads once, few, many or a size class.

size	V	D	J	CDR3	DNA
-	TRBV19	-	TRBJ1-1	CASSISPGAEAFF	TGTGCCAGTAGTATCTCCCCAGGGGCCGAAGCTTTCTTT
-	TRBV14	TRBD2	TRBJ2-7	CASSQDLAGGSYEQYF	TGTGCCAGCAGCCAAGATCTTGCGGGAGGTTCCTACGAGCAGTACTTC
-	TRBV10-3	-	TRBJ1-2	CAISDGLAGDPNYGYTF	TGTGCCATCAGTGATGGGTTGGCAGGGGACCCTAACTATGGCTACACCTTC
-	TRBV7-9	-	TRBJ2-7	CASSFRASEQYF	TGTGCCAGCAGCTTCCGAGCATCGGAGCAGTACTTC
-	TRBV4-1	TRBD1	TRBJ1-1	CASSSGKLGTVGEMLF	TGCGCCAGCAGCTCGGGGAAGCTCGGGACAGTCGGAGAAATGCTCTTT
-	TRBV18	TRBD1	TRBJ2-5	CASSPDRGNQETQYF	TGTGCCAGCTCACCGGACAGGGGGAACCAAGAGACCCAGTACTTC
-	TRBV15	TRBD1	TRBJ1-4	CATSTGQGVHNEKLFF	TGTGCCACCAGCACCGGACAGGGGGTGCATAATGAAAAACTGTTTTTT
-	TRBV18	-	TRBJ2-5	CASSPLPGQETQYF	TGTGCCAGCTCACCACTTCCGGGACAAGAGACCCAGTACTTC
once	TRBV6-5	-	TRBJ2-2	CASRGPNTGELFF	TGTGCCAGCCGGGGTCCGAACACCGGGGAGCTGTTTTTT
-	TRBV5-1	-	TRBJ2-3	CASYPEDISTDTQYF	TGCGCCAGCTACCCCGAGGACATAAGCACAGATACGCAGTATTTT
once	TRBV25-1	TRBD2	TRBJ2-7	CASSVGEGSYEQYF	TGTGCCAGCAGTGTGGGGGAGGGCTCCTACGAGCAGTACTTC
-	TRBV11-2	TRBD1	TRBJ2-2	CASSSTGYTGELFF	TGTGCCAGCAGCTCGACAGGGTACACCGGGGAGCTGTTTTTT
once	TRBV28	TRBD1	TRBJ1-2	CASSLRGQGLNSYGYTF	TGTGCCAGCAGTCTACGGGGACAGGGGTTAAATTCCTATGGCTACACCTTC
-	TRBV27	-	TRBJ2-4	CASSLSWGNRGNIQYF	TGTGCCAGCAGTTTATCATGGGGTAATCGAGGGAACATTCAGTACTTC
-	TRBV6-1	-	TRBJ2-7	CASSEPVTGWSEQYF	TGTGCCAGCAGTGAACCAGTTACGGGTTGGAGCGAGCAGTACTTC
once	TRBV10-1	-	TRBJ2-2	CASSESAWADSLFF	TGCGCCAGCAGTGAGTCTGCTTGGGCGGACAGTCTGTTTTTT
once	TRBV23-1	-	TRBJ2-2	CASIGAAARSATGELFF	TGCGCCAGCATAGGGGCGGCGGCCAGGTCGGCCACCGGGGAGCTGTTTTTT
-	TRBV29-1	TRBD1	TRBJ1-1	CSVATGVNTEAFF	TGCAGCGTTGCAACAGGGGTGAACACTGAAGCTTTCTTT
-	TRBV28	-	TRBJ1-1	CASGRVPEAFF	TGTGCCAGCGGGAGGGTGCCTGAAGCTTTCTTT
-	TRBV27	-	TRBJ1-1	CASSLLLNTEAFF	TGTGCCAGCAGTTTACTTTTGAACACTGAAGCTTTCTTT
-	TRBV18	TRBD1	TRBJ1-5	CASSQGANQPQHF	TGTGCCAGCTCACAGGGGGCCAATCAGCCCCAGCATTTT
-	TRBV6-5	TRBD2	TRBJ2-7	CASGTSGIYEQYF	TGTGCCAGCGGGACTAGCGGAATCTACGAGCAGTACTTC
-	TRBV28	-	TRBJ1-5	CASSEEGQPQHF	TGTGCCAGCAGTGAGGAGGGGCAGCCCCAGCATTTT
-	TRBV30	TRBD1	TRBJ2-7	CAWSAGQFFDEQYF	TGTGCCTGGAGTGCGGGACAGTTTTTTGACGAGCAGTACTTC
-	TRBV28	-	TRBJ1-5	CASSLRHFLDQPQHF	TGTGCCAGCAGTTTAAGACATTTTTTAGATCAGCCCCAGCATTTT
-	TRBV15	-	TRBJ1-1	CATSRGGDWMGRSGTEAFF	TGTGCCACCAGCAGAGGGGGCGATTGGATGGGGCGGTCGGGCACTGAAGCTTTCTTT
once	TRBV27	TRBD2	TRBJ2-1	CASRSLAGVYNEQFF	TGTGCCAGCAGATCTCTAGCGGGAGTTTATAATGAGCAGTTCTTC
-	TRBV29-1	-	TRBJ2-1	CSAPAGGNEQFF	TGCAGCGCACCCGCAGGGGGGAATGAGCAGTTCTTC
-	TRBV5-1	TRBD1	TRBJ1-3	CASSLGPTGSGNTIYF	TGCGCCAGCAGCTTGGGGCCGACAGGGTCTGGAAACACCATATATTTT
-	TRBV15	-	TRBJ2-4	CATSREVVNELAKNIQYF	TGTGCCACCAGCAGAGAAGTGGTAAACGAGTTAGCCAAAAACATTCAGTACTTC
-	TRBV27	TRBD1	TRBJ2-7	CASTPMGTDYEQYF	TGTGCCAGCACCCCTATGGGGACAGACTACGAGCAGTACTTC
-	TRBV6-5	-	TRBJ2-7	CASSGTGSSYEQYF	TGTGCCAGCAGCGGTACCGGGAGCTCCTACGAGCAGTACTTC
-	TRBV2	TRBD2	TRBJ2-5	CASRRGLAGQETQYF	TGTGCCAGCAGAAGGGGACTAGCGGGACAAGAGACCCAGTACTTC
many	TRBV4-2	TRBD1	TRBJ2-2	CASSHGQVTGELFF	TGTGCCAGCAGCCATGGACAGGTCACCGGGGAGCTGTTTTTT
few	TRBV9	-	TRBJ2-1	CASSVEDEQFF	TGTGCCAGCAGCGTGGAGGATGAGCAGTTCTTC
-	TRBV28	TRBD1	TRBJ2-7	CASSETGANYEQYF	TGTGCCAGCAGCGAGACAGGGGCAAACTACGAGCAGTACTTC
-	TRBV11-3	TRBD2	TRBJ2-3	CASSLGLAPGGPDTQYF	TGTGCCAGCAGCTTAGGACTAGCGCCCGGGGGGCCAGATACGCAGTATTTT
-	TRBV10-3	TRBD1	TRBJ1-2	CAISEPRTGLTSGYTF	TGTGCCATCAGTGAACCCCGGACAGGGCTTACCTCCGGCTACACCTTC
-	TRBV2	-	TRBJ1-1	CASKGGGRPNTEAFF	TGTGCCAGCAAGGGGGGGGGACGGCCGAACACTGAAGCTTTCTTT
-	TRBV13	-	TRBJ1-2	CATSQEVYYGYTF	TGTGCCACTTCCCAGGAGGTATACTATGGCTACACCTTC